The source of this T cell receptor beta chain is a study of T cells after posttransplantation cyclophosphamide. Looked up from germline, CDR1 is MNHNY and CDR2 is SVGAGI (reference sequence). V dropped 2 bases and J dropped 4 bases, with 9 bases sitting between them. This CDR3 has 13 amino acids. General observations from the study: Donor CD8+ memory clones often dominated recipient blood repertoires at later times.

Using immunoSEQ multiplex PCR, the repertoire was profiled, and TCRdb retains in-frame clones only, with some absent. The sample yields 40,000 to 45,000 clones, without any singletons. This clone was seen at least ten times. Its matching antigen is unknown. The sequencing input was PBMCs. The gene calls are TRBV6-6 and TRBJ2-7, with D hard to call. This clonotype was sampled from a man aged 35 to 55 in good health, CMV-negative, and a related stem cell transplant donor. The CDR3 DNA reads as TGTGCCAGCAGTTACCTATCAGGATACGAGCAGTACGTC. Translated, it gives CASSYLSGYEQYV.